This T cell receptor (beta chain) was recovered during a study of CD8+ T cells in alopecia areata. Overall study results and limits: The study found higher clonality in lesional than normal scalp, especially in alopecia totalis/universalis.

CDR3 length equals 15 residues. CDR1 is SGHRS, CDR2 YFSETQ, per germline. V trimming: 3 bases; J trimming: 5 bases; junction bases outside the gene matches: 4. About this clone itself: Antigen: not known. This sample also contains other DNA sequences that code for the same CDR3.

Sequencing templates came from extracted RNA that was reverse transcribed into cDNA. TCRdb keeps only in-frame clones here, not all; method: immunoSEQ multiplex PCR. The table records around 210,000 clones, 64% of them present only once. The treatment here: oral pan-JAK inhibitor, 5-10 mg twice daily. The material sequenced was CD4+ T cells sorted from blood, taken at week 4, from a patient treated with tofacitinib. This TCR derives from a human donor with alopecia areata. This rearrangement joins TRBV5-1 to TRBJ2-5, with TRBD2 identical over 13 bases. In DNA form, the CDR3 reads TGCGCCAGCAGCTCTGGACTAGCGGGGGTTGAGACCCAGTACTTC. Its protein product is CASSSGLAGVETQYF.